A single sample gave rise to the 9 T cell receptor beta chains below, sequenced in a study of T cells in Graves' hyperthyroidism and ophthalmopathy. It was RNA transcripts that yielded the amplified TCR beta CDR3 regions. Primed by the HTBI set, a first-round RT-PCR was run on the TCR CDR3. TCRdb re-analysed the multiplex PCR reads in MiXCR, keeping a single row per CDR3 protein. The sample contains fewer than 400,000 distinct CDR3 sequences, approximately 16% of which appear only once. The sequenced material came from blood. These receptors were collected from a man aged 30-40 years with Graves' hyperthyroidism.

This clonotype showed up many times. This chain joins TRBV27 and TRBJ2-1, with a weak D call TRBD2 (5 bases). Per the germline V gene, CDR1 is MNHEY and CDR2 is SMNVEV (reference sequence). V shed 5 bases and J shed 3 bases, with 17 bases lying between them. The CDR3 has 16 residues. In DNA, the CDR3 is TGTGCCAGCAGTCTAGATTCTCGGGATATCTACAATGAGCAGTTCTTC. Its translation: CASSLDSRDIYNEQFF.

This clonotype was observed many times. The chain carries TRBV11-2 and TRBJ2-5; TRBD2 matches 7 bases. Germline loops: CDR1 SGHAT, CDR2 FQNNGV. The CDR3 is 14 amino acids. V gave up 4 bases and J gave up 7 bases; unmatched junction bases: 9. CDR3 in amino acids: CASSSILANGTQYF. The DNA for the CDR3 is TGTGCCAGCAGCTCGATACTAGCGAACGGGACCCAGTACTTC.

CDR3 region: CASNARGGAQETQYF. The CDR3 DNA reads as TGTGCCAGCAACGCCAGGGGAGGGGCCCAAGAGACCCAGTACTTC. J is TRBJ2-5 and V is TRBV28; tentatively, D is TRBD2 (7 bases). V gave up 7 bases and J gave up 1 base, with 16 bases separating them. The CDR3 contains 15 residues. The germline V gene has CDR1 MDHEN and CDR2 SYDVKM.

This clonotype has only a few counts. This chain links TRBV28 with TRBJ2-4; D is possibly TRBD1 (5 bases). V lost 10 bases to trimming and J lost 0 bases, with 16 bases between them. Germline CDR1 is MDHEN and CDR2 is SYDVKM. CDR3 length equals 15 residues. This CDR3 reads CANALQGLAKNIQYF. DNA for the CDR3: TGTGCCAACGCCCTTCAGGGATTAGCCAAAAACATTCAGTACTTC.

The J gene is TRBJ1-5, the V gene TRBV19, with D uncertain. Germline loops: CDR1 LNHDA, CDR2 SQIVND (reference sequence). The CDR3 covers 16 residues. V dropped 1 base and J dropped 7 bases, with 17 bases sitting between them. The CDR3 nucleotides read TGTGCCAGTAGTATAGGTAATCCAGGTGTCAACCAGCCCCAGCATTTT. Amino acid sequence: CASSIGNPGVNQPQHF.

A remark on this clonotype: Germline and junction disagree at one end, which may indicate a read error. The J gene is TRBJ1-4, the V gene TRBV18; D gene unclear. The CDR3 totals 15 residues. Germline lookup yields CDR1 KGHSH and CDR2 LQKENI. CDR3 region: CASSPAETTNEKLFF. The CDR3 nucleotides read TGTGCCAGCTCACCAGCGGAGACAACGAATGAAAAACTGTTTTTT.

V is TRBV19 and J is TRBJ1-3; no clear D gene. Deletions cut 6 bases from V and 0 bases from J, with 9 bases between. Germline CDR1 and CDR2: LNHDA and SQIVND (reference sequence). The CDR3 runs 14 residues. CDR3 protein: CASRWTHSGNTIYF. The CDR3 coding sequence is TGTGCCAGTAGGTGGACTCACTCTGGAAACACCATATATTTT.

This clonotype was detected only a few times. The gene calls are TRBV6-2 or TRBV6-3 and TRBJ2-3; 7 bases align to TRBD2. The CDR3 is made up of 14 amino acids. The V gene end was trimmed by 6 bases and the J gene end by 4 bases; junction bases not matched to a gene: 7. Germline-derived CDR1 and CDR2 are MNHEY and SVGEGT. CDR3 sequence (DNA): TGTGCCAGCAGGCGACTAGCTGGGGCAGATACGCAGTATTTT. It encodes CASRRLAGADTQYF.

This clonotype was found many times. The chain carries TRBV30 and TRBJ1-2; the D is unclear. Germline V gene data show CDR1 as GTSNPN and CDR2 as SVGIG (reference sequence). The V end lost 2 bases, the J end lost 3 bases, and 10 bases lay between the germline ends. The CDR3 loop spans 13 amino acids. The CDR3 is CAWSLQTDYGYTF. The CDR3 bases are TGTGCCTGGAGTCTGCAGACGGACTATGGCTACACCTTC.